The rows below give T cell receptor beta chains drawn from one sample of a study of blood T cell repertoires in COVID-19. TCRdb keeps only in-frame clones here, not all; method: immunoSEQ multiplex PCR. Of around 200,000 clones listed, roughly 90% are singletons. The source material was peripheral blood. The source is a man between 70 and 80 years old with active or convalescent COVID-19. CDR3s include the opening cysteine and the closing phenylalanine or tryptophan. D genes are given only for firm matches. Some rows mark clone size as missing; the rest say once, few, many or name a class of expanded clone.

CDR3nt: TGTGCCAGCTCACATACGACAGGGGACAATAATTCACCCCTCCACTTT
CDR3aa: CASSHTTGDNNSPLHF
abundance: NA
d_gene: TRBD1
j_gene: TRBJ1-6
v_gene: TRBV18

CDR3nt: TGTGCCAGCAGCTGGGGACTAGCGGTTAACGAGCAGTACTTC
CDR3aa: CASSWGLAVNEQYF
abundance: NA
d_gene: TRBD2
j_gene: TRBJ2-7
v_gene: TRBV6-2/TRBV6-3

CDR3nt: TGCGCCAGCAGTTTAACGCAGGTTACCGGAAACACCATATATTTT
CDR3aa: CASSLTQVTGNTIYF
abundance: NA
d_gene: NA
j_gene: TRBJ1-3
v_gene: TRBV5-1

CDR3nt: TGTGCCAGCAGCTTAGGACAGGGGTATATTAATGAAAAACTGTTTTTT
CDR3aa: CASSLGQGYINEKLFF
abundance: NA
d_gene: TRBD1
j_gene: TRBJ1-4
v_gene: TRBV7-6

CDR3nt: TGTGCCAGCAGCTTGGACAGCAGCTCCTACGAGCAGTACTTC
CDR3aa: CASSLDSSSYEQYF
abundance: NA
d_gene: NA
j_gene: TRBJ2-7
v_gene: TRBV5-4

CDR3nt: TGTGCCAGCACGGGGACAGGGTCGGCTCAGCCCCAGCATTTT
CDR3aa: CASTGTGSAQPQHF
abundance: NA
d_gene: TRBD1
j_gene: TRBJ1-5
v_gene: TRBV2

CDR3nt: TGTGCCAGCAGGGAGGGACAGCAGAGCTCTGGAAACACCATATATTTT
CDR3aa: CASREGQQSSGNTIYF
abundance: few
d_gene: TRBD1
j_gene: TRBJ1-3
v_gene: TRBV2

CDR3nt: TGCGCCAGCAGCTTGGCCCACGAGGGTGAACTGTTTTTT
CDR3aa: CASSLAHEGELFF
abundance: NA
d_gene: NA
j_gene: TRBJ1-4
v_gene: TRBV5-1

CDR3nt: TGTGCCAGCTCACCAGTCGCAGACTATAATTCACCCCTCCACTTT
CDR3aa: CASSPVADYNSPLHF
abundance: NA
d_gene: NA
j_gene: TRBJ1-6
v_gene: TRBV18

CDR3nt: TGTGCCAGCAGCTTGGGGACATACACAGATACGCAGTATTTT
CDR3aa: CASSLGTYTDTQYF
abundance: NA
d_gene: NA
j_gene: TRBJ2-3
v_gene: TRBV7-3

CDR3nt: TGTGCCAGCAGCCCTAGGACAGGGACGAGTGAAAAACTGTTTTTT
CDR3aa: CASSPRTGTSEKLFF
abundance: NA
d_gene: TRBD1
j_gene: TRBJ1-4
v_gene: TRBV7-2

CDR3nt: TGCGCCAGCAGCTTGGGGACAGGGGACACCGGGGAGCTGTTTTTT
CDR3aa: CASSLGTGDTGELFF
abundance: once
d_gene: TRBD1
j_gene: TRBJ2-2
v_gene: TRBV5-1

CDR3nt: TGTGCCAGCAGGCGGGGGGCGAACACTGAAGCTTTCTTT
CDR3aa: CASRRGANTEAFF
abundance: NA
d_gene: NA
j_gene: TRBJ1-1
v_gene: TRBV27

CDR3nt: TGTGCCAGCTCACCAGTCTCGTTCACAGCTAATGAAAAACTGTTTTTT
CDR3aa: CASSPVSFTANEKLFF
abundance: NA
d_gene: NA
j_gene: TRBJ1-4
v_gene: TRBV18

CDR3nt: TGTGCCAGCAGTTTCGACAGGGGCTATCAGCCCCAGCATTTT
CDR3aa: CASSFDRGYQPQHF
abundance: NA
d_gene: TRBD1
j_gene: TRBJ1-5
v_gene: TRBV6-5

CDR3nt: TGTGCCAGTAGTAGCCGGGACAGGGTATTCTTC
CDR3aa: CASSSRDRVFF
abundance: NA
d_gene: TRBD1
j_gene: TRBJ2-1
v_gene: TRBV19

CDR3nt: TGTGCCAGCAGCATTAGCGGGGGACTCGGGTACGAGCAGTACTTC
CDR3aa: CASSISGGLGYEQYF
abundance: NA
d_gene: TRBD2
j_gene: TRBJ2-7
v_gene: TRBV7-2

CDR3nt: TGTGCCAGCAGCTTAGTTAGCCACAACACCGGGGAGCTGTTTTTT
CDR3aa: CASSLVSHNTGELFF
abundance: few
d_gene: NA
j_gene: TRBJ2-2
v_gene: TRBV7-6

CDR3nt: TGTGCCAGCAAGGGGCCCATGAACACTGAAGCTTTCTTT
CDR3aa: CASKGPMNTEAFF
abundance: few
d_gene: NA
j_gene: TRBJ1-1
v_gene: TRBV11-3

CDR3nt: TGTGCCAGCAGCCCATCGGTGAGGAGGCAGCCCCAGCATTTT
CDR3aa: CASSPSVRRQPQHF
abundance: NA
d_gene: NA
j_gene: TRBJ1-5
v_gene: TRBV6-5

CDR3nt: TGTGCCAGTTCCTCCGGGACAGGCACAGGCGGCTACACCTTC
CDR3aa: CASSSGTGTGGYTF
abundance: NA
d_gene: TRBD1
j_gene: TRBJ1-2
v_gene: TRBV19

CDR3nt: TGTGCCAGCAGGCGGGGAGGAGGCGATGAAAAACTGTTTTTT
CDR3aa: CASRRGGGDEKLFF
abundance: NA
d_gene: NA
j_gene: TRBJ1-4
v_gene: TRBV28

CDR3nt: TGTGCCAGCAGTTCCGGCACAGGGGGCCCCTATGGCTACACCTTC
CDR3aa: CASSSGTGGPYGYTF
abundance: NA
d_gene: TRBD1
j_gene: TRBJ1-2
v_gene: TRBV27

CDR3nt: TGTGCCAGCAGTCCCAATACCTATACCCACTATGGCTACACCTTC
CDR3aa: CASSPNTYTHYGYTF
abundance: few
d_gene: NA
j_gene: TRBJ1-2
v_gene: TRBV28

CDR3nt: TGTGCCAGCAGCGCTCGTAGGGAGGGGACCGGGGAGCTGTTTTTT
CDR3aa: CASSARREGTGELFF
abundance: NA
d_gene: TRBD2
j_gene: TRBJ2-2
v_gene: TRBV9

CDR3nt: TGTGCCAGCAGCGCCAACAGGTTGTCTGCTATGAACACTGAAGCTTTCTTT
CDR3aa: CASSANRLSAMNTEAFF
abundance: NA
d_gene: NA
j_gene: TRBJ1-1
v_gene: TRBV7-2

CDR3nt: TGCAGTGCTAGTGCCAGGGCTAGCACAGATACGCAGTATTTT
CDR3aa: CSASARASTDTQYF
abundance: NA
d_gene: NA
j_gene: TRBJ2-3
v_gene: TRBV20-1

CDR3nt: TGTGCCAGCAGTTTGGTCAGGGGGCGACCAGATACGCAGTATTTT
CDR3aa: CASSLVRGRPDTQYF
abundance: once
d_gene: TRBD1
j_gene: TRBJ2-3
v_gene: TRBV27

CDR3nt: TGTGCCAGCTCACCCAGTGACACTGAAGCTTTCTTT
CDR3aa: CASSPSDTEAFF
abundance: NA
d_gene: NA
j_gene: TRBJ1-1
v_gene: TRBV18

CDR3nt: TGCAGCGCGTCCTCGACTAGCGGGAGGGCCGGGGAGACCCAGTACTTC
CDR3aa: CSASSTSGRAGETQYF
abundance: NA
d_gene: TRBD2
j_gene: TRBJ2-5
v_gene: TRBV29-1

CDR3nt: TGTGCCAGCAGGGGAGAGGGGGAGCGGCAGTACTTC
CDR3aa: CASRGEGERQYF
abundance: NA
d_gene: NA
j_gene: TRBJ2-7
v_gene: TRBV2

CDR3nt: TGTGCCAGCAGCGTAGAGGTAGCGGGGTACACCGGGGAGCTGTTTTTT
CDR3aa: CASSVEVAGYTGELFF
abundance: NA
d_gene: TRBD2
j_gene: TRBJ2-2
v_gene: TRBV9

CDR3nt: TGTGCCAGCAGCCAAGGACAGGGCTATGGCTACACCTTC
CDR3aa: CASSQGQGYGYTF
abundance: NA
d_gene: TRBD1
j_gene: TRBJ1-2
v_gene: TRBV7-2

CDR3nt: TGTGCCAGCAGTTACACGAGGGACTATGGCTACACCTTC
CDR3aa: CASSYTRDYGYTF
abundance: NA
d_gene: NA
j_gene: TRBJ1-2
v_gene: TRBV27

CDR3nt: TGTGCCACCGCCCCCAGATTCTCTGGAAACACCATATATTTT
CDR3aa: CATAPRFSGNTIYF
abundance: once
d_gene: NA
j_gene: TRBJ1-3
v_gene: TRBV6-5

CDR3nt: TGTGCCAGCTCACCACGACAGGGCTCCTACAATGAGCAGTTCTTC
CDR3aa: CASSPRQGSYNEQFF
abundance: few
d_gene: TRBD1
j_gene: TRBJ2-1
v_gene: TRBV18

CDR3nt: TGCGCCAGCAGCCGAGAGGGTACTGTGTGGCGGGATAATTCACCCCTCCACTTT
CDR3aa: CASSREGTVWRDNSPLHF
abundance: once
d_gene: NA
j_gene: TRBJ1-6
v_gene: TRBV4-1

CDR3nt: TGTGCCAGCAGCAGGTTGGGGAGTAGCAGGTTGACTGAGCAGTTCTTC
CDR3aa: CASSRLGSSRLTEQFF
abundance: NA
d_gene: NA
j_gene: TRBJ2-1
v_gene: TRBV7-3

CDR3nt: TGTGCCAGCAGTTACTTACAGGAAAATCAGCCCCAGCATTTT
CDR3aa: CASSYLQENQPQHF
abundance: NA
d_gene: NA
j_gene: TRBJ1-5
v_gene: TRBV6-2/TRBV6-3

CDR3nt: TGTGCCAGCCTGCGAGGACTAGCGGGGGTTGGGCCCGGGGAGCTGTTTTTT
CDR3aa: CASLRGLAGVGPGELFF
abundance: once
d_gene: TRBD2
j_gene: TRBJ2-2
v_gene: TRBV2

CDR3nt: TGTGCCAGCAGCCACGAACCAGGGTTTTATGAGGTATTGTATGGCTACACCTTC
CDR3aa: CASSHEPGFYEVLYGYTF
abundance: NA
d_gene: NA
j_gene: TRBJ1-2
v_gene: TRBV3-1/TRBV3-2